Sequencing of this T cell receptor beta chain was carried out in a study of shared T cell receptors in the human thymus. Sequenced by immunoSEQ multiplex PCR; TCRdb stores in-frame clones only, minus some. The data show about 660,000 clones, 88% seen once. Germline lookup yields CDR1 SNHLY and CDR2 FYNNEI. V shed 6 bases and J shed 2 bases, with 12 bases lying between them. The CDR3 is made up of 14 amino acids. The data also belong to a second study, concerning human thymus T cells. That report adds: Congenital heart defects were the reason for the corrective surgery that the donors, healthy Finnish infants, were having. Thymic samples were excised during corrective heart operations. Reports from related research described highly overlapping thymic repertoires among unrelated individuals.

The TCR comes from a boy less than two years old with a congenital heart defect. The material sequenced was thymocytes. The chain couples TRBV2 to TRBJ2-3, with TRBD1 as a possible D gene (6 bases). The CDR3 here is CASRSRGATDTQYF. CDR3 DNA sequence: TGTGCCAGCAGATCCAGGGGAGCCACAGATACGCAGTATTTT. The full variable domain, completed using reference TRBV2 and TRBJ2-3, is EPEVTQTPSHQVTQMGQEVILRCVPISNHLYFYWYRQILGQKVEFLVSFYNNEISEKSEIFDDQFSVERPDGSNFTLKIRSTKLEDSAMYFCASRSRGATDTQYFGPGTRLTVL.